The clone carrying this T cell receptor beta chain has more than one count but fewer than ten. Antigen unknown. The data were taken from a study of cytomegalovirus exposure and HLA in healthy donors. Study-level results: A later analysis linked some 18,000 TCR beta sequences to HLA alleles at 0.05 false discovery rate. Indistinguishability led to the exclusion of some V segments, TRBV6-2 and TRBV6-3 included. Apart from CMV serostatus, no immune exposure information was available. The classifier, whose performance was assessed in both the original and validation cohorts, reportedly diagnosed cytomegalovirus status with high specificity and sensitivity.

PCR primers comprised 60 Vbeta and 13 Jbeta primers. Data came from immunoSEQ multiplex PCR; TCRdb stores just in-frame clones and leaves some out. The sample has approximately 85,000 clones; approximately 70% are singletons. Germline CDR1 and CDR2: KGHSH and LQKENI. The ends lost 2 bases at V and 0 bases at J; junction bases unmatched: 8. The CDR3 is 18 amino acids. The chain uses TRBV18 and TRBJ1-4; 8 bases match TRBD1. Specimen: PBMCs. This TCR was sampled from a middle-aged woman in good health and CMV-seropositive. The CDR3 loop reads CASSPTAGQVATNEKLFF. Here the CDR3 DNA reads TGTGCCAGCTCACCAACGGCGGGACAGGTTGCAACTAATGAAAAACTGTTTTTT.